Below are 25 T cell receptor beta chains sequenced from a single sample in a study of OX40 agonist ivuxolimab in advanced cancers. This table comes from immunoSEQ multiplex PCR, and its TCRdb copy is limited to in-frame clones, with some not included. Of roughly 75,000 clones detected, 90% appear once; the ten largest clones hold about 0.4%. The sample here was CD4+ or CD8+ T cells sorted from blood, taken in a trial of the OX40 agonist ivuxolimab. The receptors were sampled from an adult with an advanced solid tumor such as melanoma, head and neck, liver or kidney cancer.

The chain joins TRBV2 to TRBJ2-5, with unresolved D. The V gene's germline CDR1 is SNHLY and CDR2 FYNNEI. V was trimmed by 1 base and J by 1 base, leaving 7 bases between them. This CDR3 is built from 14 residues. CDR3 sequence: CASSEVGIQETQYF. The CDR3 nucleotides are TGTGCCAGCAGTGAAGTGGGGATCCAAGAGACCCAGTACTTC.

This clone was counted only a few times. The chain carries TRBV7-2 and TRBJ2-3; 11 bases map to TRBD2. The CDR3 has 15 residues. Per the germline V gene, CDR1 is SGHTA and CDR2 is FQGNSA. Trimming cost V 5 bases and J 0 bases; bases outside gene matches: 1. The CDR3 DNA reads as TGTGCCAGCAGCCGACTAGCGGGGAGCACAGATACGCAGTATTTT. Its translation is CASSRLAGSTDTQYF.

Only one count was recorded for this clone. The chain is built from TRBV5-1 and TRBJ2-7; D uncertain. The CDR3 consists of 14 residues. The V gene's germline CDR1 is SGHRS and CDR2 YFSETQ. V was pared by 2 bases and J by 2 bases, with 11 bases between. CDR3 region: CASSLSAQTYEQYF. As DNA, the CDR3 is TGCGCCAGCAGCTTATCTGCTCAGACCTACGAGCAGTACTTC.

V gene TRBV30 combines with J gene TRBJ1-2; D is unclear. The CDR3 contains 14 residues. V gave up 7 bases and J gave up 4 bases, with 19 bases separating them. Germline V gives CDR1 GTSNPN, CDR2 SVGIG (reference sequence). The CDR3 coding sequence is TGTGCCTCCAAACGGGAGCTGGCTTTCTATGGCTACACCTTC. Amino acid sequence: CASKRELAFYGYTF.

The V gene is TRBV2, the J gene TRBJ1-5; 8 nucleotides match TRBD1. With 4 bases clipped from V and 4 bases from J, the junction kept 3 bases outside the gene matches. The CDR3 runs to 14 residues. The V gene's germline CDR1 is SNHLY and CDR2 FYNNEI. The CDR3 here is CASSGQGANQPQHF. In DNA, the CDR3 is TGTGCCAGCAGTGGGCAGGGGGCGAATCAGCCCCAGCATTTT.

CDR3 loop: CASSLYQRGQGTQYF. CDR3 sequence (DNA): TGTGCCAGCAGCTTATACCAGAGGGGGCAGGGTACGCAGTATTTT. The genes are TRBV7-6 and TRBJ2-3; 7 nucleotides agree with TRBD1. The V and J ends lost 2 bases and 8 bases, in that order; junction bases with no gene match: 10. Germline lookup yields CDR1 SGHVS and CDR2 FNYEAQ. The CDR3 sequence is 15 residues long.

DNA of the CDR3: TGCGCCAGCAGCCAAATTATAGGAGCCCCACAAGAGACCCAGTACTTC. This translates into CASSQIIGAPQETQYF. The V and J genes are TRBV4-1 and TRBJ2-5, with D unresolved. Germline V lookup: CDR1 MGHRA, CDR2 YSYEKL. Trimming took off 2 bases at V and 2 bases at J, with 15 bases between the two ends. This CDR3 spans 16 amino acids.

Only one count was recorded for this clone. This chain connects TRBV6-6 to TRBJ1-4, with 10 bases lining up with TRBD1. The J segment lost 5 bases and the V segment lost 0 bases, leaving 3 bases of the junction unmatched. Germline V lookup: CDR1 MNHNY, CDR2 SVGAGI (reference sequence). The CDR3 is 16 residues long. As DNA, the CDR3 is TGTGCCAGCAGTTACTCGACAGGGGGCTGGAATGAAAAACTGTTTTTT. This encodes CASSYSTGGWNEKLFF.

This chain's CDR3 is CASSFSGGGGETQYF. CDR3 DNA sequence: TGTGCCAGCAGTTTTAGCGGGGGTGGGGGGGAGACCCAGTACTTC. The chain recombines TRBV27 with TRBJ2-5; 9 bases are a match to TRBD2. Germline V lookup: CDR1 MNHEY, CDR2 SMNVEV (reference sequence). V was pared by 3 bases and J by 5 bases, with 7 bases of the junction left unmatched. The CDR3 has 15 amino acids.

In its sample, this clone was seen a few times. The V gene is TRBV5-4, the J gene TRBJ2-3; 8 bases map to TRBD1. The CDR3 consists of 16 residues. After removal of 3 bases from V and 1 base from J, the junction contained 7 bases not matched to a gene. Germline V gives CDR1 SGHNT, CDR2 YYREEE (reference sequence). The chain's CDR3 is CASSYGQGEGTDTQYF. Written as DNA, the CDR3 is TGTGCCAGCAGCTACGGACAGGGAGAGGGCACAGATACGCAGTATTTT. Full variable domain (remainder filled in from reference TRBV5-4 and TRBJ2-3): ETGVTQSPTHLIKTRGQQVTLRCSSQSGHNTVSWYQQALGQGPQFIFQYYREEENGRGNFPPRFSGLQFPNYSSELNVNALELDDSALYLCASSYGQGEGTDTQYFGPGTRLTVL.

The J gene is TRBJ1-1, the V gene TRBV27; TRBD1 matches at 11 bases. This CDR3 is 16 amino acids long. Germline V gene sequence: CDR1 MNHEY, CDR2 SMNVEV (reference sequence). V lost 3 bases to trimming and J lost 5 bases; unmatched junction nucleotides: 8. CDR3 sequence: CASSLRTGGLSTEAFF. DNA for the CDR3: TGTGCCAGCAGTTTGCGGACAGGGGGCTTGAGTACTGAAGCTTTCTTT.

The chain has TRBV6-1 and TRBJ1-1, with a tentative D call TRBD1 (6 bases). Trimming shortened V by 1 base and J by 7 bases, and 16 bases separated the two germline ends. CDR1 MNHNS and CDR2 SASEGT come from the germline V gene. This CDR3 has 15 residues. The CDR3 loop is CASSEGGGWVSEAFF. CDR3 in DNA: TGTGCCAGCAGTGAAGGGGGGGGCTGGGTTAGTGAAGCTTTCTTT.

The rearrangement joins TRBV5-6 to TRBJ2-7; D unresolved. CDR1 is SGHDT and CDR2 is YYEEEE in the germline V gene. This CDR3 is 13 amino acids long. The V end was cut by 3 bases, the J end by 0 bases, with 7 bases between. The CDR3 spells CASSSRSSYEQYF. DNA of the CDR3: TGTGCCAGCAGCTCTCGAAGCTCCTACGAGCAGTACTTC.

The V and J genes are TRBV30 and TRBJ1-1, with D possibly matching TRBD1 (5 bases). Trimming removed 3 bases at V and 1 base at J, with 9 bases between. Germline V gene data show CDR1 as GTSNPN and CDR2 as SVGIG (reference sequence). This CDR3 spans 13 amino acids. The CDR3 nucleotides read TGTGCCTGGAGCAGACAGCAGAACACTGAAGCTTTCTTT. Translation gives CAWSRQQNTEAFF. Full variable domain (remainder filled in from reference TRBV30 and TRBJ1-1): SQTIHQWPATLVQPVGSPLSLECTVEGTSNPNLYWYRQAAGRGLQLLFYSVGIGQISSEVPQNLSASRPQDRQFILSSKKLLLSDSGFYLCAWSRQQNTEAFFGQGTRLTVV.

The J gene is TRBJ2-7, the V gene TRBV7-2; 7 bases align to TRBD1. The CDR3 runs 14 residues. Germline V gene sequence: CDR1 SGHTA, CDR2 FQGNSA. The V gene end was trimmed by 7 bases and the J gene end by 3 bases; junction bases not matched to a gene: 9. DNA for the CDR3: TGTGCCAGCAAACCGGGACAGTCAAGCTACGAGCAGTACTTC. It codes for CASKPGQSSYEQYF.

The V call is TRBV18, the J call TRBJ1-4, with 7 positions matching TRBD1. The CDR3 runs 13 residues. V was pared by 7 bases and J by 4 bases, with 3 bases of the junction left unmatched. CDR1 and CDR2 from the germline V gene are KGHSH and LQKENI. CDR3 residues: CASFRGRNEKLFF. In DNA, the CDR3 is TGTGCCAGCTTTAGGGGGCGTAATGAAAAACTGTTTTTT.

CDR3 bases: TGTGCCAGCTCACCAGGGACAGGGCGCGCCTATGGCTACACCTTC. Translating it yields CASSPGTGRAYGYTF. This rearrangement joins TRBV18 to TRBJ1-2, with 9 positions matching TRBD1. The germline V gene has CDR1 KGHSH and CDR2 LQKENI. With V trimmed by 2 bases and J by 4 bases, 5 bases remained unmatched. The CDR3 has 15 amino acids.

The chain has TRBV9 and TRBJ2-2; D call uncertain. This CDR3 region has 15 residues. V shed 1 base and J shed 8 bases, with 15 bases lying between them. The germline V gene has CDR1 SGDLS and CDR2 YYNGEE. In DNA, the CDR3 is TGTGCCAGCAGCGTACCAGGTACAACACCGGGGGAGCTGTTTTTT. Its translation is CASSVPGTTPGELFF.

V usage is TRBV18 and J usage is TRBJ2-2, with D hard to call. Germline V gene sequence: CDR1 KGHSH, CDR2 LQKENI. The CDR3 extends over 15 amino acids. Trimming pared 2 bases from V and 7 bases from J, leaving 14 bases between. CDR3 in DNA: TGTGCCAGCTCACCAGAACGAACTGCTATCGGGGAGCTGTTTTTT. Its protein is CASSPERTAIGELFF. Variable domain in full (rest from reference TRBV18 and TRBJ2-2): NAGVMQNPRHLVRRRGQEARLRCSPMKGHSHVYWYRQLPEEGLKFMVYLQKENIIDESGMPKERFSAEFPKEGPSILRIQQVVRGDSAAYFCASSPERTAIGELFFGEGSRLTVL.

J is TRBJ1-1 and V is TRBV5-4; D is uncertain. V was pared by 4 bases and J by 0 bases, with 7 bases between. The CDR3 loop spans 13 amino acids. Germline CDR1 is SGHNT and CDR2 is YYREEE (reference sequence). CDR3 DNA sequence: TGTGCCAGCAGCCCCCGTTTGAACACTGAAGCTTTCTTT. Translated, it gives CASSPRLNTEAFF. The variable domain in full, completed from reference TRBV5-4 and TRBJ1-1, reads ETGVTQSPTHLIKTRGQQVTLRCSSQSGHNTVSWYQQALGQGPQFIFQYYREEENGRGNFPPRFSGLQFPNYSSELNVNALELDDSALYLCASSPRLNTEAFFGQGTRLTVV.

This chain uses TRBV29-1 with TRBJ1-1; the D gene is possibly TRBD1 (5 bases). There are 11 residues in the CDR3. The V and J ends lost 7 bases and 4 bases respectively, with 10 bases between them. Looked up from germline, CDR1 is SQVTM and CDR2 is ANQGSEA. CDR3 DNA sequence: TGCAGCGCCCAGCAGGGCACTGAAGCTTTCTTT. Translating gives CSAQQGTEAFF.

The chain uses TRBV2 and TRBJ2-5, with D tentatively TRBD1 or TRBD2 (5 bases each). Trimming left V 7 bases short and J 4 bases short, with 16 bases between. Germline assignment: CDR1 SNHLY and CDR2 FYNNEI. The CDR3 is 14 amino acids. The CDR3 loop reads CASMGLSRGETQYF. CDR3 in DNA: TGTGCCAGCATGGGGCTCTCACGGGGAGAGACCCAGTACTTC.

This clone occurred once. This chain uses TRBV5-6 with TRBJ1-1, with D maybe TRBD1 (6 bases). The CDR3 runs 14 residues. The germline CDR1 and CDR2 sequences are SGHDT and YYEEEE. The V end lost 3 bases, the J end lost 0 bases, and 9 bases lay between the germline ends. CDR3 in DNA: TGTGCCAGCAGCTACGCAGGGGTGAACACTGAAGCTTTCTTT. It translates to CASSYAGVNTEAFF.

The chain carries TRBV4-1 and TRBJ2-4; TRBD1 agrees at 7 bases. The V gene end was trimmed by 0 bases and the J gene end by 7 bases; junction bases not matched to a gene: 3. The CDR3 covers 14 residues. Germline V gene lookup returns CDR1 MGHRA and CDR2 YSYEKL. For the CDR3, the DNA is TGCGCCAGCAGCCAAGACAACAGGGGCAACATTCAGTACTTC. Protein: CASSQDNRGNIQYF.

The chain couples TRBV5-1 to TRBJ2-5; the match to TRBD1 covers 8 bases. CDR3 size: 15 residues. The germline gives CDR1 SGHRS, CDR2 YFSETQ. V lost 4 bases to trimming and J lost 5 bases; unmatched junction nucleotides: 10. The CDR3, as DNA: TGCGCCAGCAGCCAAGGACAGGGAGGAGGGGAGACCCAGTACTTC. Amino acids: CASSQGQGGGETQYF.